Below, 9 T cell receptor beta chains from the same sample are listed, as sequenced in a study of blood T cell repertoires in COVID-19. Assay used: immunoSEQ multiplex PCR; TCRdb lists only in-frame clones, some missing. The sample has about 190,000 clones; around 79% are singletons. What was sequenced was peripheral blood. These receptor sequences come from a woman between 45 and 60 years old with acute or convalescent COVID-19.

The rearrangement joins TRBV9 to TRBJ1-4; 8 positions agree with TRBD1. Germline trimming cut 3 bases from V and 0 bases from J; bases unmatched to any gene: 4. The CDR3 has 16 amino acids. Germline V lookup: CDR1 SGDLS, CDR2 YYNGEE. The CDR3 spells CASSEGTGPTNEKLFF. The CDR3, as DNA: TGTGCCAGCAGCGAGGGGACAGGCCCAACTAATGAAAAACTGTTTTTT.

The chain joins TRBV19 to TRBJ2-7; 7 bases fit TRBD2. This CDR3 is built from 16 residues. Germline CDR1 LNHDA, CDR2 SQIVND (reference sequence). V lost 1 base to trimming and J lost 4 bases; unmatched junction nucleotides: 10. The CDR3 sequence is CASSIGRTSRSYEQYF. The CDR3 DNA reads TGTGCCAGTAGTATAGGCCGGACTAGTCGATCTTACGAGCAGTACTTC. Variable domain in full (rest from reference TRBV19 and TRBJ2-7): DGGITQSPKYLFRKEGQNVTLSCEQNLNHDAMYWYRQDPGQGLRLIYYSQIVNDFQKGDIAEGYSVSREKKESFPLTVTSAQKNPTAFYLCASSIGRTSRSYEQYFGPGTRLTVT.

This clone was seen once. J is TRBJ1-1 and V is TRBV6-2 or TRBV6-3; D gene uncertain. From germline, CDR1 is MNHEY and CDR2 SVGEGT. Trimming shortened V by 1 base and J by 3 bases, and 9 bases separated the two germline ends. The CDR3 is 14 amino acids. The CDR3 loop reads CASSYWMRDTEAFF. CDR3 sequence (DNA): TGTGCCAGCAGTTACTGGATGAGGGACACTGAAGCTTTCTTT.

The V gene is TRBV6-2 or TRBV6-3, the J gene TRBJ2-4; D is possibly TRBD2 (5 bases). The germline V gene has CDR1 MNHEY and CDR2 SVGEGT. Between the trimmed V and J ends, which lost 6 bases and 0 bases, there was a span of 12 bases. The CDR3 covers 15 residues. The CDR3 spells CASSPDGIAKNIQYF. The DNA of the CDR3 is TGTGCCAGCAGCCCCGACGGGATAGCCAAAAACATTCAGTACTTC.

This chain joins TRBV11-2 and TRBJ1-2, with 7 nucleotides matching TRBD1. Germline CDR1 and CDR2: SGHAT and FQNNGV. With V trimmed by 1 base and J by 4 bases, 9 bases remained unmatched. This CDR3 contains 16 residues. The CDR3 reads CASSLVAGTARYGYTF. The CDR3 nucleotides read TGTGCCAGCAGCTTAGTGGCGGGGACAGCTCGCTATGGCTACACCTTC.

This clone was counted a few times. The chain has TRBV9 and TRBJ1-6, with 7 bases that match TRBD1. The V segment lost 0 bases and the J segment 11 bases; nucleotides outside the gene matches: 2. This CDR3 has 13 residues. CDR1 and CDR2 from the germline V gene are SGDLS and YYNGEE. CDR3 nucleotide sequence: TGTGCCAGCAGCGTAGAACAGGGGACACCCCTCCACTTT. It codes for CASSVEQGTPLHF.

The chain is built from TRBV2 and TRBJ1-1; 7 bases fit TRBD1. V shed 7 bases and J 1 base; nucleotides not matched to a gene: 3. The CDR3 is made up of 13 amino acids. CDR1 and CDR2 from the germline V gene are SNHLY and FYNNEI. CDR3 amino acids: CASTQGGNTEAFF. The CDR3 DNA sequence: TGTGCCAGCACCCAGGGGGGGAACACTGAAGCTTTCTTT.

The CDR3 sequence: CASSRTGGTNEKLFF. The CDR3 bases are TGCGCCAGCAGCCGGACAGGGGGGACTAATGAAAAACTGTTTTTT. The chain joins TRBV5-1 to TRBJ1-4; the match to TRBD1 covers 10 bases. Germline-derived CDR1 and CDR2 are SGHRS and YFSETQ. The J segment lost 2 bases and the V segment lost 4 bases, leaving 2 bases of the junction unmatched. The CDR3 has 15 amino acids. Full variable domain (missing parts from reference TRBV5-1 and TRBJ1-4): KAGVTQTPRYLIKTRGQQVTLSCSPISGHRSVSWYQQTPGQGLQFLFEYFSETQRNKGNFPGRFSGRQFSNSRSEMNVSTLELGDSALYLCASSRTGGTNEKLFFGSGTQLSVL.

The CDR3 sequence is CASSYPDRDSPLHF. As DNA, the CDR3 is TGTGCCAGCAGTTACCCAGACAGGGATTCACCCCTCCACTTT. The gene calls are TRBV6-6 and TRBJ1-6; 7 nucleotides line up with TRBD1. V lost 2 bases, J lost 8 bases, and 3 bases stayed unmatched. CDR1 is MNHNY and CDR2 is SVGAGI in the germline V gene (reference sequence). The CDR3 extends over 14 amino acids.